A selection of T cell receptor beta chains follows, all from one sample in a study of blood T cell repertoires in COVID-19. Only in-frame clones appear in the TCRdb table, and some are missing; sequencing was by immunoSEQ multiplex PCR. The sample includes about 200,000 clones, around 85% of them seen just once. Sequencing input: peripheral blood. Every receptor here comes from a man aged 60 to 75 with COVID-19, enrolled during active disease. Both conserved end residues are part of each CDR3. Fields, in order: V gene, D gene, clone size, J gene, CDR3 protein, CDR3 DNA. D genes are given only for firm matches. Some rows mark clone size as missing; the rest say once, few, many or name a class of expanded clone.

V gene: TRBV3-1/TRBV3-2; D gene: TRBD2; clone size: NA; J gene: TRBJ2-1; CDR3 protein: CASSQESSGRTEQFF; CDR3 DNA: TGTGCCAGCAGCCAAGAGTCTAGCGGGAGGACTGAGCAGTTCTTC
V gene: TRBV5-1; D gene: NA; clone size: NA; J gene: TRBJ1-3; CDR3 protein: CASSPDSSGNTIYF; CDR3 DNA: TGCGCCAGCAGCCCTGACTCCTCTGGAAACACCATATATTTT
V gene: TRBV7-2; D gene: TRBD2; clone size: NA; J gene: TRBJ2-1; CDR3 protein: CASSLASLAGVNEQFF; CDR3 DNA: TGTGCCAGCAGCTTAGCGTCGCTAGCGGGAGTCAATGAGCAGTTCTTC
V gene: TRBV13; D gene: TRBD1; clone size: NA; J gene: TRBJ1-4; CDR3 protein: CASSLGGQGSEKLFF; CDR3 DNA: TGTGCCAGCAGCTTAGGTGGACAGGGGAGTGAAAAACTGTTTTTT
V gene: TRBV5-1; D gene: NA; clone size: once; J gene: TRBJ2-5; CDR3 protein: CASSFSALGETQYF; CDR3 DNA: TGCGCCAGCAGCTTTAGCGCTCTAGGGGAGACCCAGTACTTC
V gene: TRBV27; D gene: NA; clone size: NA; J gene: TRBJ2-2; CDR3 protein: CASSFRSANTGELFF; CDR3 DNA: TGTGCCAGCAGTTTTCGCAGTGCGAACACCGGGGAGCTGTTTTTT
V gene: TRBV7-9; D gene: TRBD1; clone size: NA; J gene: TRBJ1-2; CDR3 protein: CATPRVRGHYGYTF; CDR3 DNA: TGTGCCACCCCGCGGGTGAGGGGGCACTATGGCTACACCTTC
V gene: TRBV29-1; D gene: TRBD1; clone size: NA; J gene: TRBJ1-5; CDR3 protein: CSVALTGRNQPQHF; CDR3 DNA: TGCAGCGTGGCCCTGACAGGGCGTAATCAGCCCCAGCATTTT
V gene: TRBV5-4; D gene: NA; clone size: NA; J gene: TRBJ1-1; CDR3 protein: CASRLGTEAFF; CDR3 DNA: TGTGCCAGCAGGCTCGGCACTGAAGCTTTCTTT
V gene: TRBV9; D gene: TRBD1; clone size: NA; J gene: TRBJ2-1; CDR3 protein: CASTFGTGGYNEQFF; CDR3 DNA: TGTGCCAGCACTTTCGGGACAGGGGGCTACAATGAGCAGTTCTTC
V gene: TRBV18; D gene: NA; clone size: NA; J gene: TRBJ2-3; CDR3 protein: CASARGSHADTQYF; CDR3 DNA: TGTGCCAGCGCAAGAGGTTCACACGCAGATACGCAGTATTTT
V gene: TRBV25-1; D gene: NA; clone size: NA; J gene: TRBJ2-7; CDR3 protein: CASSPRGGSSYEQYF; CDR3 DNA: TGTGCCAGCAGTCCCAGGGGCGGCAGCTCCTACGAGCAGTACTTC
V gene: TRBV9; D gene: NA; clone size: NA; J gene: TRBJ1-4; CDR3 protein: CASSGQATNEKLFF; CDR3 DNA: TGTGCCAGCAGCGGACAGGCAACTAATGAAAAACTGTTTTTT
V gene: TRBV2; D gene: NA; clone size: once; J gene: TRBJ2-1; CDR3 protein: CASPREGSYNEQFF; CDR3 DNA: TGTGCCAGCCCCCGAGAGGGCTCCTACAATGAGCAGTTCTTC
V gene: TRBV9; D gene: NA; clone size: NA; J gene: TRBJ2-6; CDR3 protein: CASSSDRSSGANVLTF; CDR3 DNA: TGTGCCAGCAGTTCGGACAGATCCTCTGGGGCCAACGTCCTGACTTTC
V gene: TRBV7-3; D gene: NA; clone size: NA; J gene: TRBJ2-3; CDR3 protein: CASSFSFQGTDTQYF; CDR3 DNA: TGTGCCAGCAGCTTTTCGTTTCAGGGCACAGATACGCAGTATTTT
V gene: TRBV7-9; D gene: NA; clone size: NA; J gene: TRBJ2-5; CDR3 protein: CASSLGGGIQETQYF; CDR3 DNA: TGTGCCAGCAGCTTAGGCGGCGGGATCCAAGAGACCCAGTACTTC
V gene: TRBV11-3; D gene: TRBD1; clone size: NA; J gene: TRBJ2-5; CDR3 protein: CASSLGVSGGQRFETQYF; CDR3 DNA: TGTGCCAGCAGCTTAGGAGTGTCTGGGGGACAGCGTTTTGAGACCCAGTACTTC
V gene: TRBV28; D gene: TRBD1; clone size: few; J gene: TRBJ1-2; CDR3 protein: CASSTSGTGHGYTF; CDR3 DNA: TGTGCCAGCAGTACCTCCGGGACAGGTCATGGCTACACCTTC
V gene: TRBV10-3; D gene: NA; clone size: NA; J gene: TRBJ1-2; CDR3 protein: CAISGGYGYTF; CDR3 DNA: TGTGCCATCAGTGGCGGCTATGGCTACACCTTC
V gene: TRBV19; D gene: TRBD1; clone size: once; J gene: TRBJ1-2; CDR3 protein: CASSTTQGARVNGYTF; CDR3 DNA: TGTGCCAGTAGTACAACACAGGGGGCAAGAGTAAATGGCTACACCTTC
V gene: TRBV10-2; D gene: NA; clone size: NA; J gene: TRBJ1-1; CDR3 protein: CASREQGDTEAFF; CDR3 DNA: TGCGCCAGCAGGGAACAGGGAGACACTGAAGCTTTCTTT
V gene: TRBV7-2; D gene: TRBD1; clone size: once; J gene: TRBJ1-5; CDR3 protein: CASSSDGQGDQPQHF; CDR3 DNA: TGTGCCAGCAGCTCAGACGGACAGGGAGATCAGCCCCAGCATTTT
V gene: TRBV18; D gene: NA; clone size: once; J gene: TRBJ2-7; CDR3 protein: CASSRGRQSGQYF; CDR3 DNA: TGTGCCAGCTCGCGGGGCAGGCAGTCGGGGCAGTACTTC
V gene: TRBV5-4; D gene: NA; clone size: NA; J gene: TRBJ1-5; CDR3 protein: CASSLEAGEDQPQHF; CDR3 DNA: TGTGCCAGCAGCTTGGAAGCGGGCGAGGATCAGCCCCAGCATTTT
V gene: TRBV29-1; D gene: TRBD1; clone size: NA; J gene: TRBJ2-3; CDR3 protein: CSVGTGGASDTQYF; CDR3 DNA: TGCAGCGTTGGGACAGGGGGCGCGTCAGATACGCAGTATTTT
V gene: TRBV10-1; D gene: TRBD2; clone size: NA; J gene: TRBJ2-1; CDR3 protein: CASSAGTSYATEQFF; CDR3 DNA: TGCGCCAGCAGTGCCGGGACTAGTTACGCGACTGAGCAGTTCTTC
V gene: TRBV19; D gene: TRBD1; clone size: NA; J gene: TRBJ2-3; CDR3 protein: CASSRQGDIGMQYF; CDR3 DNA: TGTGCCAGTAGCCGGCAGGGGGATATTGGGATGCAGTATTTT
V gene: TRBV4-1; D gene: TRBD2; clone size: few; J gene: TRBJ2-3; CDR3 protein: CASSRLAGEGTQYF; CDR3 DNA: TGCGCCAGCAGCCGACTAGCGGGAGAGGGTACGCAGTATTTT
V gene: TRBV30; D gene: NA; clone size: NA; J gene: TRBJ1-2; CDR3 protein: CAWSTTGRYGYTF; CDR3 DNA: TGTGCCTGGAGTACGACGGGGAGATATGGCTACACCTTC
V gene: TRBV12-3/TRBV12-4; D gene: TRBD1; clone size: NA; J gene: TRBJ2-1; CDR3 protein: CASSIDRGNEQFF; CDR3 DNA: TGTGCCAGCAGTATCGACAGGGGCAATGAGCAGTTCTTC
V gene: TRBV27; D gene: TRBD1; clone size: NA; J gene: TRBJ1-2; CDR3 protein: CASSHTGEVGYTF; CDR3 DNA: TGTGCCAGCAGTCATACAGGGGAAGTCGGCTACACCTTC
V gene: TRBV11-1; D gene: TRBD1; clone size: NA; J gene: TRBJ1-1; CDR3 protein: CASSFGQGAQTEAFF; CDR3 DNA: TGTGCCAGCAGCTTTGGGCAGGGGGCGCAGACTGAAGCTTTCTTT
V gene: TRBV7-2; D gene: NA; clone size: NA; J gene: TRBJ1-2; CDR3 protein: CASSLGGAIGYTF; CDR3 DNA: TGTGCCAGCAGCCTGGGGGGGGCGATAGGCTACACCTTC
V gene: TRBV27; D gene: TRBD2; clone size: NA; J gene: TRBJ2-7; CDR3 protein: CASSWSGNSYEQYF; CDR3 DNA: TGTGCCAGCAGTTGGAGCGGGAATTCCTACGAGCAGTACTTC
V gene: TRBV19; D gene: TRBD1; clone size: NA; J gene: TRBJ1-2; CDR3 protein: CASSGQGRMYGYTF; CDR3 DNA: TGTGCCAGTAGCGGACAGGGTCGGATGTATGGCTACACCTTC
V gene: TRBV9; D gene: TRBD2; clone size: NA; J gene: TRBJ2-7; CDR3 protein: CASSPLAGTSYEQYF; CDR3 DNA: TGTGCCAGCAGCCCACTAGCGGGGACTTCCTACGAGCAGTACTTC
V gene: TRBV9; D gene: TRBD2; clone size: NA; J gene: TRBJ2-3; CDR3 protein: CASSVTLAGGRTQYF; CDR3 DNA: TGTGCCAGCAGCGTAACCCTAGCGGGAGGCCGTACGCAGTATTTT
V gene: TRBV30; D gene: NA; clone size: NA; J gene: TRBJ1-2; CDR3 protein: CAWSVTPQAYGYTF; CDR3 DNA: TGTGCCTGGAGTGTAACTCCCCAGGCGTATGGCTACACCTTC
V gene: TRBV5-6; D gene: NA; clone size: NA; J gene: TRBJ1-1; CDR3 protein: CASSPTGREAGPEAFF; CDR3 DNA: TGTGCCAGCAGTCCAACAGGACGGGAGGCAGGCCCTGAAGCTTTCTTT
V gene: TRBV9; D gene: TRBD2; clone size: NA; J gene: TRBJ2-3; CDR3 protein: CASSAKAGTTDTQYF; CDR3 DNA: TGTGCCAGCAGCGCAAAAGCGGGAACCACAGATACGCAGTATTTT
V gene: TRBV29-1; D gene: NA; clone size: NA; J gene: TRBJ2-4; CDR3 protein: CSVEDPSRGAKNIQYF; CDR3 DNA: TGCAGCGTTGAAGATCCCAGTAGAGGGGCCAAAAACATTCAGTACTTC
V gene: TRBV30; D gene: NA; clone size: once; J gene: TRBJ1-6; CDR3 protein: CAWSVRGGNSPLHF; CDR3 DNA: TGTGCCTGGAGTGTAAGGGGGGGGAATTCACCCCTCCACTTT
V gene: TRBV28; D gene: TRBD1; clone size: NA; J gene: TRBJ2-7; CDR3 protein: CASSPQGVPPEQYF; CDR3 DNA: TGTGCCAGCAGTCCACAGGGGGTCCCCCCCGAGCAGTACTTC
V gene: TRBV28; D gene: NA; clone size: NA; J gene: TRBJ1-2; CDR3 protein: CASSTVAYGYTF; CDR3 DNA: TGTGCCAGCAGCACAGTGGCCTATGGCTACACCTTC
V gene: TRBV11-2; D gene: NA; clone size: NA; J gene: TRBJ1-6; CDR3 protein: CASSSSSPLHF; CDR3 DNA: TGTGCCAGCAGCTCGTCCTCCCCCCTCCACTTT
V gene: TRBV6-5; D gene: TRBD1; clone size: NA; J gene: TRBJ1-4; CDR3 protein: CASSYDRAGPGEKLFF; CDR3 DNA: TGTGCCAGCAGTTACGACAGGGCCGGTCCTGGTGAAAAACTGTTTTTT
V gene: TRBV6-4; D gene: NA; clone size: NA; J gene: TRBJ2-3; CDR3 protein: CASSQDPSTDTQYF; CDR3 DNA: TGTGCCAGCAGTCAGGATCCTAGCACAGATACGCAGTATTTT
V gene: TRBV11-2; D gene: NA; clone size: NA; J gene: TRBJ1-2; CDR3 protein: CASSPRDRRDGYTF; CDR3 DNA: TGTGCCAGCAGCCCCCGAGACAGGCGGGATGGCTACACCTTC
V gene: TRBV18; D gene: NA; clone size: NA; J gene: TRBJ1-1; CDR3 protein: CASSPPTGKMNTEAFF; CDR3 DNA: TGTGCCAGCTCACCACCCACAGGGAAAATGAACACTGAAGCTTTCTTT
V gene: TRBV4-1; D gene: TRBD1; clone size: once; J gene: TRBJ1-4; CDR3 protein: CASSHAGGRTNEKLFF; CDR3 DNA: TGCGCCAGCAGCCATGCAGGGGGCCGTACTAATGAAAAACTGTTTTTT
V gene: TRBV18; D gene: TRBD1; clone size: once; J gene: TRBJ1-2; CDR3 protein: CASSPGTAYGYTF; CDR3 DNA: TGTGCCAGCTCACCCGGGACAGCCTATGGCTACACCTTC